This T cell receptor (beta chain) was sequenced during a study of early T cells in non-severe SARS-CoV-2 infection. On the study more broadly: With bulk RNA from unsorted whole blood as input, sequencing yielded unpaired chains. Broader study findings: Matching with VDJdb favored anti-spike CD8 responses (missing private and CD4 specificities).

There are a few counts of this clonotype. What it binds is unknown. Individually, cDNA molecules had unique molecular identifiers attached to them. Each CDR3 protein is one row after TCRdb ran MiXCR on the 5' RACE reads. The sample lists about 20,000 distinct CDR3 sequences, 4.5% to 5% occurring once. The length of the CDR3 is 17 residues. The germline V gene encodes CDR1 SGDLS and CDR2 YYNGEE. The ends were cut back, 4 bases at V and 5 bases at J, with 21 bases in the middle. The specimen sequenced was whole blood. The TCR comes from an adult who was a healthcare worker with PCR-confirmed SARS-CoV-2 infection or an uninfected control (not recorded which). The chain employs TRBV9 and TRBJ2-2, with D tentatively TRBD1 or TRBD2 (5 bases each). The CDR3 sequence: CASSPRNPGAGTGELFF. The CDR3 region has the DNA TGTGCCAGCAGCCCAAGAAATCCCGGGGCGGGTACCGGGGAGCTGTTTTTT. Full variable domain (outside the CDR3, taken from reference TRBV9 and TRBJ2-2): DSGVTQTPKHLITATGQRVTLRCSPRSGDLSVYWYQQSLDQGLQFLIQYYNGEERAKGNILERFSAQQFPDLHSELNLSSLELGDSALYFCASSPRNPGAGTGELFFGEGSRLTVL.